The present T cell receptor (beta chain) was sequenced within a study of beta chain features in type 1 diabetes. Whole-study context: When patients were set against healthy donors, age, gender and cell yields were similar.

Staining for CD45RO/CCR7/CD25/CD127/CD95/CD27 allowed sorting of CD4+ naive, central memory, regulatory and stem cell-like memory cells. The purity of all sorted populations exceeded 98%. cDNA synthesis used the whole RNA isolate, giving expressed TCRB sequences. Some clones are missing from TCRdb's copy, which holds only in-frame ones; the method was immunoSEQ multiplex PCR. The data contain roughly 350,000 clones, approximately 11% of them singletons. CDR3 length equals 14 residues. Germline CDR1 and CDR2: SGDLS and YYNGEE. V shed 2 bases and J shed 4 bases, with 12 bases lying between them. General study points: For type 1 diabetes patients, VDJ junctions showed fewer insertions and more deletions.

Regarding this clone: Its specificity is unknown.

The receptor comes from a woman aged 30 to 39 in good health. Sequencing was done on a sample of naive CD4+ T cells from blood. The chain uses TRBV9 and TRBJ1-2; D is unclear. This chain's CDR3 is CASSVDRDSYGYTF. The CDR3 bases are TGTGCCAGCAGCGTGGACCGGGATTCCTATGGCTACACCTTC.